This TCR beta chain was captured by sequencing in a study of blood T cell repertoires in COVID-19. Study background: PBMCs, B-cell-depleted T cells, or T cells were the source of the cDNA or gDNA that made up the material.

Germline V CDR1 and CDR2: MNHEY, SVGAGI. The length of the CDR3 is 14 residues. V trimming: 6 bases; J trimming: 0 bases; junction bases outside the gene matches: 4. Those who participated ranged in age from roughly 18 to 100 years and resided in about two dozen US areas. Cohorts were based on clinical histories the participants reported. Two negative PCRs, clearance, or symptom resolution had been documented for recovered Cohort 3 donors. Data came from immunoSEQ multiplex PCR; TCRdb stores just in-frame clones and leaves some out. The sample holds about 330,000 clones; roughly 90% are singletons and the top ten take around 20%.

The receptor comes from a woman younger than 45 who had recovered from COVID-19. Sequencing was carried out using PBMCs or T cells enriched from blood (not recorded which). The chain carries TRBV6-5 and TRBJ2-7; the match to TRBD2 covers 8 bases. The CDR3 loop reads CASSTSGSSYEQYF. The CDR3 bases are TGTGCCAGCAGCACTAGCGGTAGCTCCTACGAGCAGTACTTC.